This entry features one T cell receptor beta chain sequence. This specimen belongs to a study of shared clonotypes between healthy human individuals. V shed 1 base and J 5 bases; nucleotides not matched to a gene: 5. From germline, CDR1 is LGHNA and CDR2 YSLEER. CDR3 length equals 15 residues. TCRdb keeps only in-frame clones here, not all; method: immunoSEQ multiplex PCR. This sample has around 480,000 clones, with 75% to 80% found just once. The material sequenced was PBMCs. The sequence derives from a woman in her 40s in good health. Some clones in this sample may be carry-over from other donors' samples. V usage is TRBV4-3 and J usage is TRBJ2-7, with TRBD1 identical over 10 bases. This chain's CDR3 is CASSQAAGQGHEQYF. The CDR3 region has the DNA TGCGCCAGCAGCCAAGCTGCGGGACAGGGGCACGAGCAGTACTTC.